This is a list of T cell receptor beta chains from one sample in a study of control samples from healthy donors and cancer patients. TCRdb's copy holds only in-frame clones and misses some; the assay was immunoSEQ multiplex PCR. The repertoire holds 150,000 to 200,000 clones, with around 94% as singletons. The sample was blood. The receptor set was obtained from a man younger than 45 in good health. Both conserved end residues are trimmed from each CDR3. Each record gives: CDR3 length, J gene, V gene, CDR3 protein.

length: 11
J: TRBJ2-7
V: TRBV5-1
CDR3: ASSFGSSYEQY

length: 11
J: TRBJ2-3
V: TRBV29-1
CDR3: SVGTSALDTQY

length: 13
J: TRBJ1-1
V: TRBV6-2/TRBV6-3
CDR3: ASSRTGALNTEAF

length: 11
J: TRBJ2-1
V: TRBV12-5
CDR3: ATAQGSYNEQF

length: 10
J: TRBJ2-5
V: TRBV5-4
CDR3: ASSLARGTQY

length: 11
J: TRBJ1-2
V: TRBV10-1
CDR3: ASSEAPTYGYT

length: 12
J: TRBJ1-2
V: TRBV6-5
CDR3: ASSPRDRAYGYT

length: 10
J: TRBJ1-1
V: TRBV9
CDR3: ASSAGSKEAF

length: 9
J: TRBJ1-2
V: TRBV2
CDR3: ASGASDGYT

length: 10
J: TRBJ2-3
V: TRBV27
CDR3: ASTSSTDTQY

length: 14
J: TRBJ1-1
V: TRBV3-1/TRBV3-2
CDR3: ASSQDLYRGLVEAF

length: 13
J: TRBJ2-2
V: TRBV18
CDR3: ASSPPSGNTGELF

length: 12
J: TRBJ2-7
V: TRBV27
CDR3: ASSLTGHVYEQY

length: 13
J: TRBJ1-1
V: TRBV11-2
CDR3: ASRFPGQGRTEAF

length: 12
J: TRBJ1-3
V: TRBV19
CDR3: ASSVGDSGNTIY

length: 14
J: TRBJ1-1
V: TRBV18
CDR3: ASSEDGGGMNTEAF

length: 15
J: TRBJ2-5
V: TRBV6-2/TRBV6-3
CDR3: ASSYVSGGGTQETQY

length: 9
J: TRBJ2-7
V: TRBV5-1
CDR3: AGAEPYEQY

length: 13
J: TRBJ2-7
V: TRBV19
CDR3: ASKQGTLGSYEQY

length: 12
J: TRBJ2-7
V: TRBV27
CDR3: ASYGQGPSYEQY

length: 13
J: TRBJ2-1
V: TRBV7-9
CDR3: ASSYPGLADNEQF

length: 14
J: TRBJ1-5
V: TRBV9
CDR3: ASSVGQGGRNQPQH

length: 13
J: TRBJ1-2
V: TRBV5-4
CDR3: ASTSPGGGRYGYT

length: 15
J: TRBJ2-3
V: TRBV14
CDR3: ASSQSQIAPGTDTQY

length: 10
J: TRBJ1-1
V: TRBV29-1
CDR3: SARRFSAEAF

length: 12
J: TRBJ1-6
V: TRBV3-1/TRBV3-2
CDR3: ASSQGAGDSPLH

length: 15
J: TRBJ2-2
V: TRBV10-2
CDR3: ASSGTRAGKGLGELF

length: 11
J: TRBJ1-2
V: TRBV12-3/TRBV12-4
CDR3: ASRSRESYGYT

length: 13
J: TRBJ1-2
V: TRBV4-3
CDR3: ASSPQTGRDYGYT

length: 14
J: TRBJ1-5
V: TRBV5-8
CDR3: ASSLGARQSGQPQH

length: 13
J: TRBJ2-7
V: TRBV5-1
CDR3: ASSLLGGSSYEQY

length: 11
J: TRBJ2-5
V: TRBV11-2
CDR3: ASSLGVKETQY

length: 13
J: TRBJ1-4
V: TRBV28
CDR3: ASTSGGVSNEKLF